A single sample is the source of the 31 T cell receptor beta chains below, sequenced in a study of T cells in Graves' hyperthyroidism and ophthalmopathy (dated by TCRdb to between 2018 and 2021). Receptor amplification or capture employed multiplex PCR. Sequencing instrument: Illumina HiSeq 2000. The TCR beta CDR3 regions were amplified from RNA transcripts. A first-round RT-PCR of the TCR CDR3 used the HTBI primer set with the Qiagen OneStep RT-PCR kit. The public sequencing data were trimmed at Q25 with fastp and processed into clonotypes with MiXCR by TCRdb, which kept only in-frame beta chains. Each entry merges the rows of one CDR3 protein and shows their most common DNA and genes. This sample holds some 360,000 distinct CDR3 sequences; around 14% were observed only once. Of the sample, 8% to 13% is held by the ten largest clones. The sample was blood. The receptors were gathered from a woman aged 55 to 70 with Graves' hyperthyroidism.

This clonotype has ten or more counts. The chain links TRBV28 to TRBJ1-1, with D possibly matching TRBD1 (5 bases). V was shortened by 3 bases and J by 4 bases, with 15 bases between the two germline ends. Germline CDR1 is MDHEN and CDR2 is SYDVKM. This CDR3 has 15 amino acids. CDR3 in amino acids: CASSLDPGLATEAFF. The DNA of the CDR3 is TGTGCCAGCAGTTTGGACCCAGGGCTGGCCACTGAAGCTTTCTTT. The variable domain in full, completed from reference TRBV28 and TRBJ1-1, reads DVKVTQSSRYLVKRTGEKVFLECVQDMDHENMFWYRQDPGLGLRLIYFSYDVKMKEKGDIPEGYSVSREKKERFSLILESASTNQTSMYLCASSLDPGLATEAFFGQGTRLTVV.

Many counts were recorded for this clonotype. This chain uses TRBV28 with TRBJ2-3; unclear D gene. The germline V and J ends were trimmed by 6 bases and 1 base, with 5 bases remaining between them. This CDR3 comprises 12 residues. Germline CDR1 reads MDHEN; CDR2 reads SYDVKM. CDR3 amino acids: CASRPRTDTQYF. CDR3 nucleotide sequence: TGTGCCAGCAGACCCCGCACAGATACGCAGTATTTT.

Ten or more counts support this clonotype. The gene calls are TRBV6-2 or TRBV6-3 and TRBJ2-7, with TRBD2 identical over 8 bases. The CDR3 consists of 13 residues. The V gene end was trimmed by 2 bases and the J gene end by 3 bases; junction bases not matched to a gene: 0. Germline V gene sequence: CDR1 MNHEY, CDR2 SVGEGT. CDR3: CASSYSGSYEQYF. The CDR3 region has the DNA TGTGCCAGCAGTTACAGCGGGAGCTACGAGCAGTACTTC.

This clonotype was counted ten times or more. This sequence joins TRBV12-3 or TRBV12-4 and TRBJ2-7; D is undetermined. The CDR3 has 14 residues. Trimming removed 5 bases from V and 4 bases from J, with 15 bases in between. The CDR3 here is CASSPRSLGYEQYF. DNA for the CDR3: TGTGCCAGCAGTCCCCGCTCGCTCGGGTACGAGCAGTACTTC.

This rearrangement joins TRBV4-1 to TRBJ2-2, with 8 bases fitting TRBD1. V was pared by 4 bases and J by 10 bases, with 11 bases of the junction left unmatched. The CDR3 has 15 amino acids. Per germline, CDR1 MGHRA and CDR2 YSYEKL. The CDR3 here is CASSPTRGQGAELFF. The CDR3 DNA sequence: TGCGCCAGCAGCCCTACCCGAGGACAGGGAGCGGAGCTGTTTTTT.

The rearrangement uses TRBV10-3 and TRBJ2-5; a weak D match, TRBD2 (5 bases). CDR3 length equals 13 residues. V shed 6 bases and J shed 5 bases, with 13 bases lying between them. In germline, CDR1 is ENHRY, CDR2 SYGVKD. The CDR3 here is CAIRALATETQYF. In DNA, the CDR3 is TGTGCCATCAGGGCTCTAGCCACCGAGACCCAGTACTTC.

V gene TRBV6-1 combines with J gene TRBJ2-1; 7 positions match TRBD2. The CDR3 length is 15 residues. Germline assignment: CDR1 MNHNS and CDR2 SASEGT. J gave up 7 bases and V 10 bases, and 16 bases lay outside the gene matches. CDR3 in DNA: TGTGCCACCCCCGCGAGGGAGGGCCCGGGGAATGAGCAGTTCTTC. Its protein is CATPAREGPGNEQFF.

This clonotype was counted a few times. V and J are TRBV3-1 and TRBJ2-1; 7 nucleotides align to TRBD1. With 2 bases clipped from V and 0 bases from J, the junction kept 1 base outside the gene matches. Germline loops: CDR1 LGHDT, CDR2 YNNKEL (reference sequence). The length of the CDR3 is 15 residues. The CDR3 spells CASSQYRGSYNEQFF. The CDR3 region has the DNA TGTGCCAGCAGCCAATACAGGGGCTCCTACAATGAGCAGTTCTTC.

The chain joins TRBV27 to TRBJ2-7, with D possibly being TRBD1 (6 bases). CDR3 size: 14 residues. Trimming took off 2 bases at V and 3 bases at J, with 11 bases between the two ends. The V gene's germline CDR1 is MNHEY and CDR2 SMNVEV (reference sequence). CDR3 sequence reads: CASSLAGQSYEQYF. The CDR3 DNA follows: TGTGCCAGCAGTTTAGCCGGACAGAGCTACGAGCAGTACTTC.

The table lists this clonotype with many counts. The V and J genes are TRBV5-6 and TRBJ2-7, with 7 positions matching TRBD1. Germline CDR1 and CDR2: SGHDT and YYEEEE. The trim removed 4 bases at V and 0 bases at J, leaving 7 bases unmatched. The CDR3 consists of 15 residues. CDR3 DNA sequence: TGTGCCAGCAGCCGTGATTGGACAGGCTCCTACGAGCAGTACTTC. Protein product: CASSRDWTGSYEQYF. Based on the CDR3 plus reference TRBV5-6 and TRBJ2-7, the full variable domain is DAGVTQSPTHLIKTRGQQVTLRCSPKSGHDTVSWYQQALGQGPQFIFQYYEEEERQRGNFPDRFSGHQFPNYSSELNVNALLLGDSALYLCASSRDWTGSYEQYFGPGTRLTVT.

This clonotype was counted between two and nine times. The DNA for the CDR3 is TGCGCCAGCAGCCTGTGGTCCGGGACCGATATCGGGTACGAGCAGTACTTC. Translated: CASSLWSGTDIGYEQYF. The chain combines TRBV5-1 with TRBJ2-7, with D possibly being TRBD1 or TRBD2 (5 bases each). There are 17 residues in the CDR3. The germline V gene encodes CDR1 SGHRS and CDR2 YFSETQ. Trimming took off 4 bases at V and 4 bases at J, with 24 bases between the two ends.

For the CDR3, the DNA is TGCAGTGCTAAACTCCCCCCCGTAGCGGGAGGGCCTATAACAGATACGCAGTATTTT. Residues: CSAKLPPVAGGPITDTQYF. The chain couples TRBV20-1 to TRBJ2-3, with 11 bases fitting TRBD2. The CDR3 totals 19 residues. Germline V CDR1 and CDR2: DFQATT, SNEGSKA (reference sequence). V lost 4 bases to trimming and J lost 3 bases; unmatched junction nucleotides: 18.

This clonotype was seen more than once but under ten times. This chain uses TRBV27 with TRBJ1-5; no reliable D call. V gave up 5 bases and J gave up 10 bases, with 15 bases separating them. This CDR3 region has 13 residues. Germline CDR1 MNHEY, CDR2 SMNVEV (reference sequence). The CDR3 sequence is CASSLETSGPQHF. In DNA, the CDR3 is TGTGCCAGCAGTCTCGAAACCTCGGGCCCCCAGCATTTT.

This clonotype was observed a few times. CDR3 DNA sequence: TGCGCCAGCAGTCCCCCTCTAGGGGGACGGACCTACGAGCAGTACTTC. It translates to CASSPPLGGRTYEQYF. This chain joins TRBV10-2 and TRBJ2-7; D perhaps matches TRBD1 (6 bases). The ends were cut back, 5 bases at V and 2 bases at J, with 19 bases in the middle. This CDR3 region has 16 residues. CDR1 WSHSY and CDR2 SAAADI come from the germline V gene.

This clonotype has a handful of counts. This rearrangement joins TRBV19 to TRBJ2-7; D is unclear. Trimming stripped 5 bases from V and 5 bases from J, with 10 bases between. CDR1 is LNHDA, CDR2 SQIVND, per germline (reference sequence). The CDR3 loop spans 12 amino acids. The CDR3, as DNA: TGTGCCAGTAGTGTCCCTCCCGACGAGCAGTACTTC. The encoded protein is CASSVPPDEQYF.

This clonotype came up many times. The chain couples TRBV30 to TRBJ1-2; D might be TRBD1 (5 bases). V gave up 0 bases and J gave up 4 bases, with 9 bases separating them. This CDR3 has 13 residues. CDR1 is GTSNPN, CDR2 SVGIG, per germline (reference sequence). The CDR3 bases are TGTGCCTGGAGTGTTCAGGGCCTCTATGGCTACACCTTC. This translates into CAWSVQGLYGYTF.

This clonotype was found many times. CDR3 sequence: CSAQGESTEAFF. CDR3 nucleotide sequence: TGCAGTGCCCAGGGTGAGAGCACTGAAGCTTTCTTT. J is TRBJ1-1 and V is TRBV20-1, with D maybe TRBD1 (5 bases). Trimming left V 6 bases short and J 4 bases short, with 12 bases between. Germline CDR1 DFQATT, CDR2 SNEGSKA (reference sequence). The CDR3 consists of 12 residues.

At least ten counts were recorded for this clonotype. The gene calls are TRBV6-1 and TRBJ2-7; the match to TRBD2 covers 8 bases. CDR1 and CDR2 (germline): MNHNS, SASEGT. Trimming cost V 6 bases and J 6 bases; bases outside gene matches: 16. The CDR3 length is 16 residues. The DNA for the CDR3 is TGTGCCAGCAGAGGTGGGCCCGGGGGGGGCTGGCGCGAGCAGTACTTC. Protein: CASRGGPGGGWREQYF.

This chain links TRBV7-6 with TRBJ2-4, with TRBD2 identical over 8 bases. CDR1 and CDR2 from the germline V gene are SGHVS and FNYEAQ. With V trimmed by 5 bases and J by 8 bases, 8 bases remained unmatched. There are 14 residues in the CDR3. The CDR3 is CASSSTAGRDIQYF. CDR3 bases: TGTGCCAGCAGCAGCACGGCCGGGAGGGACATTCAGTACTTC.

In this sample, this clonotype turned up many times. The rearrangement joins TRBV20-1 to TRBJ2-1, with 10 bases lining up with TRBD2. CDR3 size: 14 residues. The junction had 7 bases not matched to a gene; V was cut back by 4 bases and J by 7 bases. In germline, CDR1 is DFQATT, CDR2 SNEGSKA (reference sequence). Here the CDR3 reads CSAKKREGLNEQFF. The CDR3 DNA is TGCAGTGCTAAGAAGCGGGAGGGCCTAAATGAGCAGTTCTTC.

With regard to this clonotype: This could be a read error, since a much larger clone is one nucleotide away. The V and J genes are TRBV11-2 and TRBJ2-2, with 7 positions matching TRBD1. Unmatched junction bases numbered 6, after V lost 10 bases and J lost 1 base. CDR1 is SGHAT, CDR2 FQNNGV, per germline. The CDR3 is 14 amino acids. CDR3 coding DNA: TGTGCCACCAGGGGGACAGTGAACACCGGGGAGCTGTTTTTT. Translated, it gives CATRGTVNTGELFF.

This clonotype was seen many times. This chain links TRBV28 with TRBJ1-5; 8 bases line up with TRBD1. Germline V CDR1 and CDR2: MDHEN, SYDVKM. This CDR3 has 15 residues. The ends lost 6 bases at V and 4 bases at J; junction bases unmatched: 8. CDR3 protein: CASRPGQGENQPQHF. In nucleotides, the CDR3 is TGTGCCAGCAGACCTGGACAGGGTGAAAATCAGCCCCAGCATTTT.

This clonotype was seen repeatedly, ten times or more. This sequence joins TRBV2 and TRBJ2-2; 8 nucleotides line up with TRBD1. CDR1 and CDR2 from the germline V gene are SNHLY and FYNNEI. The CDR3 covers 15 residues. V dropped 6 bases and J dropped 7; count of bases not matched to a gene: 10. CDR3 in DNA: TGTGCCAGCAGAAGTGGGGACAGGATGGTCGGGGAGCTGTTTTTT. This codes for CASRSGDRMVGELFF.

This clonotype has at least ten counts. V and J are TRBV6-2 or TRBV6-3 and TRBJ1-1; D remains unclear. Trimming removed 0 bases from V and 0 bases from J, with 11 bases in between. Looked up from germline, CDR1 is MNHEY and CDR2 is SVGEGT. The CDR3 totals 16 residues. This CDR3 reads CASSYSEAGVNTEAFF. The CDR3 nucleotides are TGTGCCAGCAGTTACTCGGAGGCAGGAGTGAACACTGAAGCTTTCTTT.

In this sample, this clonotype turned up many times. V usage is TRBV27 and J usage is TRBJ2-1; D is ambiguous. This CDR3 comprises 15 residues. Trimming pared 1 base from V and 2 bases from J, leaving 9 bases between. Germline CDR1 MNHEY, CDR2 SMNVEV (reference sequence). The CDR3 sequence is CASSLFLRTYNEQFF. CDR3 coding DNA: TGTGCCAGCAGTTTATTTCTGAGAACCTACAATGAGCAGTTCTTC.

This chain links TRBV5-1 with TRBJ2-1; tentative D call: TRBD1 (5 bases). The germline V gene encodes CDR1 SGHRS and CDR2 YFSETQ. The CDR3 totals 16 residues. Trimming removed 4 bases at V and 5 bases at J, with 19 bases between. The CDR3 protein is CASSNTRETRNNEQFF. The CDR3 DNA is TGCGCCAGCAGCAACACCAGGGAAACGCGAAACAATGAGCAGTTCTTC.

As to this clonotype: A much larger clone sits a single nucleotide away, making a read error possible. Because it lacks the conserved phenylalanine or tryptophan at the end, this CDR3 is likely a read error. This rearrangement joins TRBV12-3 or TRBV12-4 to TRBJ2-7; the match to TRBD1 covers 8 bases. The CDR3 loop spans 14 amino acids. V shed 8 bases, J shed 5 bases, and the junction held 11 bases outside the gene matches. CDR3 nucleotides: TGTGCCAGCCAGAGGGACAGGTATTCCCACGAGCAGTACCTC. Its protein product is CASQRDRYSHEQYL.

This clonotype has just a few counts. The chain couples TRBV7-9 to TRBJ2-1; D gene ambiguous. CDR1 and CDR2 from the germline V gene are SEHNR and FQNEAQ (reference sequence). The CDR3 is 13 residues long. V lost 1 base and J lost 4, with 5 bases in between. The CDR3 loop reads CASSLVRYNEQFF. DNA for the CDR3: TGTGCCAGCAGCTTAGTGAGATACAATGAGCAGTTCTTC. The full variable domain, completed using reference TRBV7-9 and TRBJ2-1, is DTGVSQNPRHKITKRGQNVTFRCDPISEHNRLYWYRQTLGQGPEFLTYFQNEAQLEKSRLLSDRFSAERPKGSFSTLEIQRTEQGDSAMYLCASSLVRYNEQFFGPGTRLTVL.

This clonotype was counted a few times. The genes are TRBV7-9 and TRBJ2-3, with 10 bases fitting TRBD2. Germline trimming cut 6 bases from V and 0 bases from J; bases unmatched to any gene: 12. Per the germline V gene, CDR1 is SEHNR and CDR2 is FQNEAQ (reference sequence). The CDR3 spans 18 residues. The CDR3 spells CASRPLSGRKSSTDTQYF. The CDR3, as DNA: TGTGCCAGCAGGCCCCTTAGCGGGAGGAAGTCTAGCACAGATACGCAGTATTTT.

At least ten counts were recorded for this clonotype. The chain couples TRBV11-2 to TRBJ2-7; TRBD2 matches at 10 bases. There are 15 residues in the CDR3. CDR1 is SGHAT, CDR2 FQNNGV, per germline. After removal of 5 bases from V and 2 bases from J, the junction contained 6 bases not matched to a gene. The CDR3 loop reads CASSILAGVTYEQYF. The CDR3 DNA reads as TGTGCCAGCAGCATTCTAGCGGGAGTGACCTACGAGCAGTACTTC.

Ten or more counts support this clonotype. The chain employs TRBV20-1 and TRBJ2-7, with 13 bases fitting TRBD2. The CDR3 is 17 residues long. V lost 0 bases to trimming and J lost 0 bases; unmatched junction nucleotides: 5. Looked up from germline, CDR1 is DFQATT and CDR2 is SNEGSKA (reference sequence). The CDR3 coding sequence is TGCAGTGCTAGAGATTCCGGGACTAGCGGGGACTCCTACGAGCAGTACTTC. It is translated as CSARDSGTSGDSYEQYF.